The 5 T cell receptor beta chains in this list originate from one sample, sequenced in a study of blood T cell repertoires in COVID-19. Profiled with immunoSEQ multiplex PCR; TCRdb holds only in-frame clones, not every one. The sample records 300,000 to 450,000 clones, about nine tenths being singletons. The specimen was PBMCs or T cells enriched from blood (not recorded which). All receptors come from a woman aged 30 to 39 who had been exposed to COVID-19.

The J gene is TRBJ2-3, the V gene TRBV6-2 or TRBV6-3, with D tentatively TRBD2 (7 bases). V was trimmed by 2 bases and J by 4 bases, leaving 19 bases between them. The germline V gene encodes CDR1 MNHEY and CDR2 SVGEGT. The CDR3 consists of 17 residues. CDR3 nucleotides: TGTGCCAGCAGTTACGGTCGGGGGGCGACCTTCTCAGATACGCAGTATTTT. Translated: CASSYGRGATFSDTQYF.

The chain joins TRBV7-6 to TRBJ1-5; weak D call: TRBD1 (5 bases). V shed 1 base and J shed 3 bases, with 10 bases lying between them. Germline lookup yields CDR1 SGHVS and CDR2 FNYEAQ. CDR3 size: 15 residues. The CDR3 region has the DNA TGTGCCAGCAGCTTAGTGGAAGGGGACAATCAGCCCCAGCATTTT. It yields the protein CASSLVEGDNQPQHF. Using reference TRBV7-6 and TRBJ1-5 for the parts outside the CDR3, the full variable domain is GAGVSQSPRYKVTKRGQDVALRCDPISGHVSLYWYRQALGQGPEFLTYFNYEAQQDKSGLPNDRFSAERPEGSISTLTIQRTEQRDSAMYRCASSLVEGDNQPQHFGDGTRLSIL.

On this clone: Germline is not matched at one junction end, which may reflect a read error. The chain combines TRBV14 with TRBJ2-7; 12 bases are shared with TRBD2. There are 15 residues in the CDR3. Germline V gives CDR1 SGHDN, CDR2 FVKESK. This chain's CDR3 is CASSRGLAGSFEQYF. Here the CDR3 DNA reads TGTGCCAGCAGCCGAGGACTAGCGGGATCCTTCGAGCAGTACTTC.

The rearrangement links TRBV18 to TRBJ1-3, with unresolved D. The length of the CDR3 is 18 residues. V was pared by 3 bases and J by 0 bases, with 18 bases between. Germline loops: CDR1 KGHSH, CDR2 LQKENI. The CDR3, as DNA: TGTGCCAGCTCACCCGATTCAAGCCCGATTAGCTCTGGAAACACCATATATTTT. This translates into CASSPDSSPISSGNTIYF.

This chain links TRBV14 with TRBJ2-7; 12 nucleotides match TRBD2. V was pared by 4 bases and J by 9 bases, with 13 bases of the junction left unmatched. There are 16 residues in the CDR3. The germline CDR1 and CDR2 sequences are SGHDN and FVKESK. The CDR3 is CASSRASTSGSLRQYF. The DNA of the CDR3 is TGTGCCAGCAGCCGAGCGTCGACTAGCGGGAGCCTAAGGCAGTACTTC.